This T cell receptor (beta chain) was found in a study of blood T cell repertoires in COVID-19. Study-wide context: COVID-19 samples, acute and convalescent, were from the United States, Italy and Spain. Sources were T cells, B-cell-depleted T cells, or PBMCs; the material itself was cDNA or gDNA.

CDR3 length: 12 residues. Per germline, CDR1 SNHLY and CDR2 FYNNEI. Trimming cost V 4 bases and J 2 bases, with 6 bases left between them. Profiling relied on immunoSEQ multiplex PCR, and the TCRdb table lists in-frame clones only, not all of them. The sample has more than 140,000 clones, around 90% seen once. This TCR came from a woman aged 55-70 years with acute or convalescent COVID-19. The specimen sequenced was peripheral blood. The chain has TRBV2 and TRBJ2-7; D remains ambiguous. CDR3 amino acids: CASSVQAYEQYF. CDR3 bases: TGTGCCAGCAGTGTGCAGGCCTACGAGCAGTACTTC. Using reference TRBV2 and TRBJ2-7 for the parts outside the CDR3, the full variable domain is EPEVTQTPSHQVTQMGQEVILRCVPISNHLYFYWYRQILGQKVEFLVSFYNNEISEKSEIFDDQFSVERPDGSNFTLKIRSTKLEDSAMYFCASSVQAYEQYFGPGTRLTVT.